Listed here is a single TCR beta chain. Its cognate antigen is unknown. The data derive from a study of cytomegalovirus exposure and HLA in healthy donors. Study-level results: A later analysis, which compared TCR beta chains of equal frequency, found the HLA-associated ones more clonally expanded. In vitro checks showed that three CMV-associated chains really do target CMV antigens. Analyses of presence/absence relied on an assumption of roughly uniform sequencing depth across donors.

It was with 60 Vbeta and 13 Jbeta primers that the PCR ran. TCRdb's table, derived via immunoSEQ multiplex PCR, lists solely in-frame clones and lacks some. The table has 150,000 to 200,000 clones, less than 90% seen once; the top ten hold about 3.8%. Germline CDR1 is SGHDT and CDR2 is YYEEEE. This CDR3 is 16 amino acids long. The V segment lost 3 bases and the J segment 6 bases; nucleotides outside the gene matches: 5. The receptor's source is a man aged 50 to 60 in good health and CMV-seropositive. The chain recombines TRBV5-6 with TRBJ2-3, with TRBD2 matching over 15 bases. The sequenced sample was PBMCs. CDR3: CASSWTSGGARDTQYF. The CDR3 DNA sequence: TGTGCCAGCAGCTGGACTAGCGGGGGGGCCAGGGATACGCAGTATTTT.